The next 26 T cell receptor beta chains were all read from a single sample in a study of Graves' ophthalmopathy and Graves' hyperthyroidism. RNA transcripts provided the template for amplifying TCR beta CDR3 regions. Investigators did first-round RT-PCR with HTBI primers, then second-round multiplex PCR. MiXCR, run by TCRdb on the multiplex PCR reads, gives a single entry per CDR3 protein. The sample shows 300,000 to 400,000 distinct CDR3 sequences, 17% of them seen only once. The sample taken for sequencing was peripheral blood. These receptor sequences come from an adult man with Graves' ophthalmopathy.

At least ten counts were recorded for this clonotype. This sequence joins TRBV6-1 and TRBJ1-2; D is unresolved. V was cut by 2 bases and J by 8 bases, with 15 bases left in between. The length of the CDR3 is 14 residues. The germline V gene encodes CDR1 MNHNS and CDR2 SASEGT. The CDR3 DNA reads TGTGCCAGCAGTGAACGGGGAGGGTCGAGCGGCTACACCTTC. Encoded protein: CASSERGGSSGYTF.

This rearrangement joins TRBV28 to TRBJ2-5, with 9 bases lining up with TRBD1. Germline CDR1 reads MDHEN; CDR2 reads SYDVKM. Germline trimming cut 7 bases from V and 5 bases from J; bases unmatched to any gene: 8. This CDR3 spans 14 amino acids. The CDR3 sequence: CASTTQGARETQYF. DNA of the CDR3: TGTGCCAGCACCACACAGGGGGCTAGGGAGACCCAGTACTTC.

This clonotype was detected many times. The chain links TRBV4-1 to TRBJ2-7, with D perhaps TRBD2 (5 bases). V gave up 0 bases and J gave up 7 bases, with 19 bases separating them. The V gene's germline CDR1 is MGHRA and CDR2 YSYEKL. This CDR3 has 16 amino acids. The CDR3, as DNA: TGCGCCAGCAGCCAAGATAGGCGCGGGCCTTACGGGGAGCAGTACTTC. Translating it yields CASSQDRRGPYGEQYF.

V gene TRBV20-1 combines with J gene TRBJ1-2; D gene unclear. V gave up 3 bases and J gave up 10 bases, with 15 bases separating them. Germline V gene data show CDR1 as DFQATT and CDR2 as SNEGSKA (reference sequence). The CDR3 sequence is 12 residues long. The CDR3 region is CSASEVSQHYTF. CDR3 nucleotides: TGCAGTGCTAGTGAGGTCAGCCAGCACTACACCTTC.

The sample holds many counts of this clonotype. This chain links TRBV6-5 with TRBJ1-5; 7 bases align to TRBD1. Germline CDR1 is MNHEY and CDR2 is SVGAGI. Trimming at V came to 0 bases and at J to 4 bases, leaving 6 bases not matched to a gene. The CDR3 has 16 residues. CDR3 nucleotides: TGTGCCAGCAGTTACTCGGGGAACAGGGGAAATCAGCCCCAGCATTTT. Translation: CASSYSGNRGNQPQHF.

This clonotype was seen ten or more times. V usage is TRBV12-3 or TRBV12-4 and J usage is TRBJ2-5; D not certain. Trimming cost V 6 bases and J 5 bases, with 7 bases left between them. The length of the CDR3 is 11 residues. The CDR3 DNA reads TGTGCCAGCAGCTCGAGGGAGACCCAGTACTTC. This codes for CASSSRETQYF.

This clonotype came up many times. CDR3 loop: CAWRSAQGLRSSPLHF. CDR3 in DNA: TGTGCCTGGAGAAGTGCACAGGGGCTTCGCAGTTCACCCCTCCACTTT. The rearrangement links TRBV30 to TRBJ1-6, with 7 nucleotides matching TRBD1. After removal of 3 bases from V and 9 bases from J, the junction contained 14 bases not matched to a gene. The CDR3 loop spans 16 amino acids. In germline, CDR1 is GTSNPN, CDR2 SVGIG (reference sequence).

This clonotype came up many times. This chain uses TRBV30 with TRBJ2-7; 7 nucleotides align to TRBD1. From germline, CDR1 is GTSNPN and CDR2 SVGIG (reference sequence). The CDR3 spans 13 residues. The CDR3 DNA follows: TGTGCTTACCTGGACAGGTCTTCTTACGAGCAGTACTTC. This codes for CAYLDRSSYEQYF. The full variable domain, its missing parts supplied by reference TRBV30 and TRBJ2-7, is SQTIHQWPATLVQPVGSPLSLECTVEGTSNPNLYWYRQAAGRGLQLLFYSVGIGQISSEVPQNLSASRPQDRQFILSSKKLLLSDSGFYLCAYLDRSSYEQYFGPGTRLTVT.

This clonotype was observed a few times. The chain carries TRBV2 and TRBJ1-1, with unresolved D. CDR3 size: 13 residues. Trimming removed 7 bases at V and 4 bases at J, with 13 bases between. The germline gives CDR1 SNHLY, CDR2 FYNNEI. DNA for the CDR3: TGTGCCAGCATTTTTGGGGTGAGCACTGAAGCTTTCTTT. Translated, it gives CASIFGVSTEAFF.

Ten or more counts support this clonotype. The J gene is TRBJ2-6, the V gene TRBV7-8; D remains unclear. The CDR3 totals 15 residues. From germline, CDR1 is SGHVS and CDR2 FQNEAQ. The germline V and J ends were trimmed by 5 bases and 6 bases, with 14 bases remaining between them. CDR3 in DNA: TGTGCCAGCAGCAAGGCTAGAACAGAGGCCAACGTCCTGACTTTC. Its translation: CASSKARTEANVLTF.

This clonotype was found many times. CDR3 nucleotides: TGTGCCAGCAGCCCCATCAGGACCGGGGAGCTGTTTTTT. Its translation: CASSPIRTGELFF. The chain combines TRBV11-2 with TRBJ2-2; no definite D call. Germline lookup yields CDR1 SGHAT and CDR2 FQNNGV. V lost 5 bases and J lost 5, with 9 bases in between. The CDR3 totals 13 residues.

This clonotype was seen repeatedly, ten times or more. The rearrangement uses TRBV6-5 and TRBJ2-4, with D hard to call. This CDR3 spans 15 amino acids. Trimming cost V 4 bases and J 4 bases, with 14 bases left between them. The germline V gene has CDR1 MNHEY and CDR2 SVGAGI. As DNA, the CDR3 is TGTGCCAGCAGTTCTGTTCTTTGGCCAAAAAACATTCAGTACTTC. Residues: CASSSVLWPKNIQYF.

This clonotype was detected many times. The chain links TRBV11-2 to TRBJ1-5; TRBD1 agrees at 8 bases. The CDR3 has 14 amino acids. V lost 5 bases to trimming and J lost 9 bases; unmatched junction nucleotides: 9. CDR1 and CDR2 (germline): SGHAT, FQNNGV. CDR3 sequence reads: CASSKTGDSLPQHF. The CDR3 nucleotides read TGTGCCAGCAGCAAGACAGGGGACTCATTGCCCCAGCATTTT.

This clonotype was detected ten times or more. This chain uses TRBV6-2 or TRBV6-3 with TRBJ1-2; D uncertain. The germline CDR1 and CDR2 sequences are MNHEY and SVGEGT. CDR3 length: 11 amino acids. With 2 bases removed from V and 11 bases from J, the gap between germline ends came to 9 bases. As DNA, the CDR3 is TGTGCCAGCAGTTACGAGCGGACTTACACCTTC. This encodes CASSYERTYTF.

This clonotype was observed many times. A much larger clone is a single base away; this may be a read error. The missing conserved phenylalanine or tryptophan at the end of this CDR3 makes a read error likely. The chain employs TRBV5-1 and TRBJ2-2; the D is unclear. V was trimmed by 0 bases and J by 1 base, leaving 4 bases between them. The CDR3 is 14 residues long. The germline V gene encodes CDR1 SGHRS and CDR2 YFSETQ. The DNA of the CDR3 is TGCGCCAGCAGCTTGGGACGGAACACCGGGGAGCTGTTTTCT. Amino acids: CASSLGRNTGELFS.

This clonotype was seen many times. This CDR3 fails to terminate in the conserved phenylalanine or tryptophan, so it likely reflects a read error. The chain employs TRBV6-1 and TRBJ1-1; the D is unclear. Germline-derived CDR1 and CDR2 are MNHNS and SASEGT. V was shortened by 5 bases and J by 1 base, with 14 bases between the two germline ends. There are 15 residues in the CDR3. The CDR3 region is CASSIMNRRNTEAFL. Here the CDR3 DNA reads TGTGCCAGCAGTATTATGAACAGAAGGAACACTGAAGCTTTCCTT.

Many counts were recorded for this clonotype. The chain combines TRBV20-1 with TRBJ2-4, with 11 bases identical to TRBD2. After removal of 2 bases from V and 5 bases from J, the junction contained 5 bases not matched to a gene. Germline CDR1 reads DFQATT; CDR2 reads SNEGSKA (reference sequence). The CDR3 has 15 residues. This CDR3 is CSARPSGGRENIQYF. The CDR3 DNA follows: TGCAGTGCTAGACCTAGCGGGGGGAGGGAAAACATTCAGTACTTC.

This clonotype has a count of ten or more. CDR3 DNA sequence: TGTGCCAGCAACCCCCGGGGATCGGAGACCCAGTACTTC. Translation: CASNPRGSETQYF. The gene calls are TRBV6-5 and TRBJ2-5, with D possibly matching TRBD2 (5 bases). The CDR3 runs 13 residues. Germline V CDR1 and CDR2: MNHEY, SVGAGI. Trimming left V 7 bases short and J 5 bases short, with 14 bases between.

This clonotype came up many times. The V call is TRBV20-1, the J call TRBJ2-7; 7 bases map to TRBD1. The CDR3 is made up of 14 amino acids. The V gene end was trimmed by 2 bases and the J gene end by 4 bases; junction bases not matched to a gene: 8. Germline V gene sequence: CDR1 DFQATT, CDR2 SNEGSKA (reference sequence). The CDR3 region is CSARRDSGGYEQYF. For the CDR3, the DNA is TGCAGTGCTAGAAGGGACAGTGGCGGGTACGAGCAGTACTTC.

This clonotype was picked up a small number of times. The chain recombines TRBV28 with TRBJ2-5; D perhaps matches TRBD1 (6 bases). This CDR3 spans 14 amino acids. Germline assignment: CDR1 MDHEN and CDR2 SYDVKM. Trimming cost V 3 bases and J 2 bases, with 10 bases left between them. The CDR3 DNA is TGTGCCAGCAGTTTTTTTGGACAGCAAGAGACCCAGTACTTC. It codes for CASSFFGQQETQYF.

This clonotype was picked up many times. V is TRBV20-1 and J is TRBJ1-2, with D unclear. Trimming took 3 bases from V and 8 from J, leaving 19 bases between them. There are 14 residues in the CDR3. CDR1 is DFQATT and CDR2 is SNEGSKA in the germline V gene (reference sequence). CDR3 bases: TGCAGTGCTAGCGAGACGTATGTCCCCAGCGGCTACACCTTC. Translation: CSASETYVPSGYTF.

At least ten counts were recorded for this clonotype. The V and J genes are TRBV29-1 and TRBJ1-1; no clear D. Trimming shortened V by 5 bases and J by 0 bases, and 7 bases separated the two germline ends. CDR1 is SQVTM and CDR2 is ANQGSEA in the germline V gene. This CDR3 has 12 residues. This chain's CDR3 is CSVFQLNTEAFF. The CDR3 DNA is TGCAGCGTTTTTCAGCTGAACACTGAAGCTTTCTTT.

The J gene is TRBJ1-1, the V gene TRBV6-1; no clear D. CDR1 and CDR2 (germline): MNHNS, SASEGT. CDR3 size: 15 residues. The germline V and J ends were trimmed by 5 bases and 0 bases, with 13 bases remaining between them. CDR3 sequence (DNA): TGTGCCAGCAGTCCCGCAGGACGGTTGAACACTGAAGCTTTCTTT. Protein: CASSPAGRLNTEAFF.

This clonotype was counted at least ten times. V gene TRBV7-2 combines with J gene TRBJ2-5; D is possibly TRBD2 (5 bases). CDR3 length equals 10 residues. The V gene's germline CDR1 is SGHTA and CDR2 FQGNSA. V lost 8 bases and J lost 4, with 5 bases in between. CDR3 residues: CASRGETQYF. The CDR3 bases are TGTGCCAGCCGGGGAGAGACCCAGTACTTC.

This clonotype came up a few times. J is TRBJ2-6 and V is TRBV6-2 or TRBV6-3; D remains ambiguous. The CDR3 covers 15 residues. The germline V gene has CDR1 MNHEY and CDR2 SVGEGT. Trimming removed 2 bases from V and 4 bases from J, with 9 bases in between. The DNA for the CDR3 is TGTGCCAGCAGTTACGACCAGCCGGGGGCCAACGTCCTGACTTTC. Encoded protein: CASSYDQPGANVLTF.

This rearrangement joins TRBV12-3 or TRBV12-4 to TRBJ2-7, with D possibly being TRBD1 (5 bases). With the DNA end fitting TRBJ2-1 better, the J assignment may be wrong. This CDR3 spans 13 amino acids. This chain's CDR3 is CASSCRAAHEQFF. In DNA form, the CDR3 reads TGTGCCAGCAGTTGCAGGGCAGCCCACGAGCAGTTCTTC.